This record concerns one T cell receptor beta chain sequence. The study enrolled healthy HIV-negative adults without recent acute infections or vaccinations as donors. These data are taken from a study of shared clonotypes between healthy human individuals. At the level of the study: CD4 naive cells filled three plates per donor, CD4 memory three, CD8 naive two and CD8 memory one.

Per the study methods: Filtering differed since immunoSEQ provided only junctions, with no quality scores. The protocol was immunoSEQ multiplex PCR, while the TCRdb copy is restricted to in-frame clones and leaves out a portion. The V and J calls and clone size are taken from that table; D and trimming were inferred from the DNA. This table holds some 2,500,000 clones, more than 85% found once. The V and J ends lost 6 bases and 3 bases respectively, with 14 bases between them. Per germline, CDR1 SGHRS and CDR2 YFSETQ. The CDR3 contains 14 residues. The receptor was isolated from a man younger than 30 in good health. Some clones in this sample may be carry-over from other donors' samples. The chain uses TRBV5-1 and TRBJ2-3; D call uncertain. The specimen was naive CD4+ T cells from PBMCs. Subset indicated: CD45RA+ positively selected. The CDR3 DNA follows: TGCGCCAGCACCCTGGTCAGTGTAACAGATACGCAGTATTTT. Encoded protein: CASTLVSVTDTQYF.